These 7 T cell receptor beta chains share one sample of origin, sequenced in a study of T cell responses to AZD1222 COVID-19 vaccine. The protocol was immunoSEQ multiplex PCR, while the TCRdb copy is restricted to in-frame clones and leaves out a portion. This table has about 140,000 clones, 91% appearing once. Sequenced here: peripheral blood, sampled 28 days after the second dose of the MenACWY control vaccine. The origin of the receptors is an adult who received the MenACWY meningococcal vaccine as a control.

As to this clone: Different DNA sequences within this sample yield the same CDR3. This chain links TRBV6-5 with TRBJ2-7; D gene ambiguous. Germline V gene data show CDR1 as MNHEY and CDR2 as SVGAGI. This CDR3 has 13 residues. V was cut by 6 bases and J by 2 bases, with 11 bases left in between. The CDR3 loop reads CASRSTVTYEQYF. Here the CDR3 DNA reads TGTGCCAGCAGATCGACCGTAACCTACGAGCAGTACTTC.

This clone was picked up one time. In DNA, the CDR3 is TGTGCCACCAGCAGAGATCTCACTCCCGAGCAGTACTTC. Amino acid sequence: CATSRDLTPEQYF. V gene TRBV15 combines with J gene TRBJ2-7; D uncertain. V gave up 0 bases and J gave up 6 bases, with 9 bases separating them. This CDR3 has 13 residues. CDR1 and CDR2 from the germline V gene are LNHNV and YYDKDF (reference sequence). Using reference TRBV15 and TRBJ2-7 for the parts outside the CDR3, the full variable domain is DAMVIQNPRYQVTQFGKPVTLSCSQTLNHNVMYWYQQKSSQAPKLLFHYYDKDFNNEADTPDNFQSRRPNTSFCFLDIRSPGLGDTAMYLCATSRDLTPEQYFGPGTRLTVT.

The count of this clone is one. This chain joins TRBV6-5 and TRBJ2-3; D possibly corresponds to TRBD1 (6 bases). Trimming pared 7 bases from V and 1 base from J, leaving 12 bases between. The CDR3 runs to 14 residues. The V gene's germline CDR1 is MNHEY and CDR2 SVGAGI. CDR3 protein: CASKTGLGTDTQYF. The CDR3, as DNA: TGTGCCAGCAAAACAGGGTTGGGCACAGATACGCAGTATTTT.

V gene TRBV7-2 combines with J gene TRBJ1-2, with D maybe TRBD1 (5 bases). The CDR3 contains 17 residues. With 2 bases removed from V and 4 bases from J, the gap between germline ends came to 20 bases. Germline V gene lookup returns CDR1 SGHTA and CDR2 FQGNSA. CDR3 DNA: TGTGCCAGCAGCTTACCGAACCCGGGGGGGGAAACCTATGGCTACACCTTC. Its protein product is CASSLPNPGGETYGYTF.

The chain joins TRBV9 to TRBJ2-2; 7 bases are shared with TRBD2. Germline V CDR1 and CDR2: SGDLS, YYNGEE. Trimming at V came to 1 base and at J to 4 bases, leaving 4 bases not matched to a gene. The CDR3 has 15 amino acids. CDR3 loop: CASSVLAELTGELFF. In nucleotides, the CDR3 is TGTGCCAGCAGCGTACTAGCGGAACTCACCGGGGAGCTGTTTTTT.

V and J are TRBV24-1 and TRBJ2-5; possibly TRBD1 for D (5 bases). The V end was cut by 6 bases, the J end by 3 bases, with 13 bases between. This CDR3 is built from 14 residues. The V gene's germline CDR1 is KGHDR and CDR2 SFDVKD. The CDR3 region is CATSSTTVEETQYF. CDR3 nucleotides: TGTGCCACCAGTTCTACGACAGTCGAAGAGACCCAGTACTTC.

Notes on this clone: One end of the junction is discordant with germline, which a read error may explain. The chain joins TRBV6-5 to TRBJ1-3; D not resolved. The CDR3 has 10 amino acids. Germline values: CDR1 MNHEY, CDR2 SVGAGI. CDR3 nucleotides: TGCGCGTCTGTGAGAAACACCATATATTTT. This gives the protein CASVRNTIYF.